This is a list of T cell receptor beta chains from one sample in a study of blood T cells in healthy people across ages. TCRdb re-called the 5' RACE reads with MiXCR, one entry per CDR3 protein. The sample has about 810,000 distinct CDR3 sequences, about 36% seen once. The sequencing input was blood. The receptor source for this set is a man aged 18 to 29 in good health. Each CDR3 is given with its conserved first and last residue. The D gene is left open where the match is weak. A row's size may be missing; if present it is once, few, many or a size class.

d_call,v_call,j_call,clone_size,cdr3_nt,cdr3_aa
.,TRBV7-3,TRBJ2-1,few,TGTGCCAGCAGCCTAAGGGCTAGCCGGAGCTCCTACAATGAGCAGTTCTTC,CASSLRASRSSYNEQFF
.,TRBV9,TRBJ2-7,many,TGTGCCAGCAGCGAATCGGGACAGTGGACTAACGAGCAGTACTTC,CASSESGQWTNEQYF
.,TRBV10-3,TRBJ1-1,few,TGTGCCATCAGTCAAAGAGGGGACACTGAAGCTTTCTTT,CAISQRGDTEAFF
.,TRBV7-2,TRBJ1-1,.,TGTGCCAACAGCTTACGCCAAGTCACTGAAGCTTTCTTT,CANSLRQVTEAFF
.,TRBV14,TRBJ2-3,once,TGTGCCAGCAGCGACCTTTATTCGGGGGTGACAGATACGCAGTATTTT,CASSDLYSGVTDTQYF
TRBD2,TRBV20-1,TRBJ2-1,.,TGCAGTGCTAGAGGAGGGACTAGCATCTATGAGCAGTTCTTC,CSARGGTSIYEQFF
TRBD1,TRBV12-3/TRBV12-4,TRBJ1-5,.,TGTGCCAGCAGTTTTGTCGGCAGGGGGCTGACTGGCAATCAGCCCCAGCATTTT,CASSFVGRGLTGNQPQHF
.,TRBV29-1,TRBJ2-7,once,TGCAGCGTTGAAACCGATATCTACGAGCAGTACTTC,CSVETDIYEQYF
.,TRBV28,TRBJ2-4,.,TGTGCCAGCAATTTAGAGTCTGCAGGGGCCAAAAACATTCAGTACTTC,CASNLESAGAKNIQYF
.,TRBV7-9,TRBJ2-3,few,TGTGCCAGCAGCTTATGGACGGACAGTTCCACAGATACGCAGTATTTT,CASSLWTDSSTDTQYF
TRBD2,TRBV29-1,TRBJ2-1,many,TGCAGCGTTGTTCTAGCGGCGGAGCTTTGGTACAATGAGCAGTTCTTC,CSVVLAAELWYNEQFF
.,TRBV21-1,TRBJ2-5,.,TGTGCCAGCAGCAAAGCAGTAGCAGGGCAGTACTTC,CASSKAVAGQYF
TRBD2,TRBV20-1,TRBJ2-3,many,TGCAGTGCTGCAAGGACTAGCGGGGGCACAGATACGCAGTATTTT,CSAARTSGGTDTQYF
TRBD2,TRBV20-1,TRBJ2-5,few,TGCAGTGCTAGAGGGGGGGTAGCGGGCGAGACCCAGTACTTC,CSARGGVAGETQYF
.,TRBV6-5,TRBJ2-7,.,TGTGCCAGCAGGGAGGACCTCGCCGAGCAGTACTTC,CASREDLAEQYF
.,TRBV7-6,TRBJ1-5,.,TGTGCCAGCAGTCCAGAAAACCGGGCTAGCAATCAGCCCCAGCATTTT,CASSPENRASNQPQHF
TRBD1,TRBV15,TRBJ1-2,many,TGTGCCACCAGCCGACGTGGACAGGAGAGTAACTATGGCTACACCTTC,CATSRRGQESNYGYTF
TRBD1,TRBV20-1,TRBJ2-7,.,TGCAGTGCTCGAGAGGACAGGGTCTCCAATGAGCAGTACTTC,CSAREDRVSNEQYF
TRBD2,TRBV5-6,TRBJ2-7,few,TGTGCCAGCAGCTTGGGAGGACTAGCGGCATCCTACGAGCAGTACTTC,CASSLGGLAASYEQYF
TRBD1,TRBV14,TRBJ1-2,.,TGTGCCAGCAGCCAAGATTCGGGACAGGGACGAAGGGGCTACACCTTC,CASSQDSGQGRRGYTF
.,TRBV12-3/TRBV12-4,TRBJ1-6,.,TGTACCAGCAGTACTGCCGGGACTTCTAATTCACCCCTCCACTTT,CTSSTAGTSNSPLHF
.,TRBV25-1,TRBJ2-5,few,TGTGCCAGCAGTGAATCCGCCCCTAAGAGGACCCAGTACTTC,CASSESAPKRTQYF
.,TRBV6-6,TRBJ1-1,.,TGTGCCAGCATTAGAAGTGAGAACACTGAAGCTTTCTTT,CASIRSENTEAFF
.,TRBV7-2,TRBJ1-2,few,TGTGCCAGCAGCTTACATCTGGGGGGGAGCTATGGCTACACCTTC,CASSLHLGGSYGYTF
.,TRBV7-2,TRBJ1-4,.,TGTGCCAGCAGCTTAAGGGAAGGGGGGCGTAGACTGTTTTTT,CASSLREGGRRLFF
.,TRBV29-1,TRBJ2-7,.,TGCAGCGTTGAACGCACGGGGCATGAGCAGTACTTC,CSVERTGHEQYF
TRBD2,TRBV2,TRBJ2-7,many,TGTGCCAGCAGTGAGAGGACTAGTCGGCCCTACGAGCAGTACTTC,CASSERTSRPYEQYF
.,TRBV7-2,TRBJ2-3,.,TGTGCCAGCAGCCCCCGGCCTACCATCACAGATACGCAGTATTTT,CASSPRPTITDTQYF
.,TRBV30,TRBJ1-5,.,TGTGCCTGGAGTAGGGGGATTCAGCCCCAGCATTTT,CAWSRGIQPQHF
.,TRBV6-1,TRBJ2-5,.,TGTGCCAGCAGTGTTCCACTACAAGAGACCCAGTACTTC,CASSVPLQETQYF
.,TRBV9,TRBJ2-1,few,TGTGCCAGCAGCGTAAAGTTCGGGAACAATGAGCAGTTCTTC,CASSVKFGNNEQFF
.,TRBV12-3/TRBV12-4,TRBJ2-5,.,TGTGCCAGCAGTTTTGCCCGTCGGGAGCAGTACTTC,CASSFARREQYF
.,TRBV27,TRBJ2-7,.,TGTGCCAGCAGCCCGTACCCCAGTGACAGTCATGCCTACGAGCAGTACTTC,CASSPYPSDSHAYEQYF
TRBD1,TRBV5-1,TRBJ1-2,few,TGCGCCAGCAGTTCTACAGGGGGTCGGTATGGCTACACCTTC,CASSSTGGRYGYTF
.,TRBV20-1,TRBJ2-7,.,TGCAGTGCTCCGGAGGGGGGCTCCTACGAGCAGTACTTC,CSAPEGGSYEQYF
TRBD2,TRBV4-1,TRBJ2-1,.,TGCGCCAGCAGCCAAGGGCGGGGGGCCTACAATGAGCAGTTCTTC,CASSQGRGAYNEQFF
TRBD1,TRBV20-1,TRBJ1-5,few,TGCAGTGCTAGCGACAGGGTGGGGGATCAGCCCCAGCATTTT,CSASDRVGDQPQHF
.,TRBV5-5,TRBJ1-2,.,TGTGCCAGCAGCTTGGGGTCGGGGGCACGGGGCTACACCTTC,CASSLGSGARGYTF
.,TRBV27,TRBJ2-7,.,TGTGCCAGCAGTCCAAAAGGGAGCTCCTACAATGAGCAGTACTTC,CASSPKGSSYNEQYF
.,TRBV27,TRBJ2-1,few,TGTGCCAGCAGTTCGATTGGGGATGAGCAGTTCTTC,CASSSIGDEQFF
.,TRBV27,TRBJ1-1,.,TGTGCCAGCAGTTTCGGAGAGACAGCTGAAGCTTTCTTT,CASSFGETAEAFF
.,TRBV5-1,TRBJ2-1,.,TGCGCCAGCAGCTCGCTGACCTCCTACGATGAGCAGTTCTTC,CASSSLTSYDEQFF
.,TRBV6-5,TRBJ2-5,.,TGTGCCAGCAGCTCCATAGGGAATGAGCAGTACTTC,CASSSIGNEQYF
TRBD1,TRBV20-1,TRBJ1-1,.,TGCAGTGCTTTACAGGGGAGTATGGAAGCTTTCTTT,CSALQGSMEAFF
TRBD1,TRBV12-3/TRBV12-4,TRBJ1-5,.,TGTGCCAGCAGTTTAGGGACAGGATTCAATCAGCCCCAGCATTTT,CASSLGTGFNQPQHF
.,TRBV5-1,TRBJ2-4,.,TGCGCCAGCAGCTTGCGCAGGGCCGAGATCATTCAGTACTTC,CASSLRRAEIIQYF
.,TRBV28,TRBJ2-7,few,TGTGCCAGCAGTTCTGAAAGGACCTACGAGCAGTACTTC,CASSSERTYEQYF
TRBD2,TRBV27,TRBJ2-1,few,TGTGCCAGCAGATATAGCGGGAGTCCGTCCTACAATGAGCAGTTCTTC,CASRYSGSPSYNEQFF
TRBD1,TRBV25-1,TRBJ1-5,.,TGTGCCAGCAGTGCGCACAGGGGAGGCGATCAGCCCCAGCATTTT,CASSAHRGGDQPQHF
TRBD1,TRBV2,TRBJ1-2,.,TGTGCCAGCTCCCCGGGACAGAGTGGCTACACCTTC,CASSPGQSGYTF
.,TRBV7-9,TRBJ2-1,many,TGTGCCAGCAGCTTAGAGTTTAGCTACAATGAGCAGTTCTTC,CASSLEFSYNEQFF
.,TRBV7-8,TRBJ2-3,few,TGTGCCAGCAGCTTAAAATCGGTCGGTAGGAGCACAGATACGCAGTATTTT,CASSLKSVGRSTDTQYF
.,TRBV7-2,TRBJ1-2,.,TGTGCCAGCAGCCCGCTACAGGGAACTGGCTACACCTTC,CASSPLQGTGYTF
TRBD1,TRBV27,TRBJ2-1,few,TGTGCCAGCAGTCCTCCCGGGACAGGGGTGGCTGAGCAGTTCTTC,CASSPPGTGVAEQFF